These 14 T cell receptor beta chains were all obtained from the same sample, sequenced in a study of post-analysis software for immune sequencing data. Study-level results: When patients were compared with controls, a handful of TRBV segments were more frequent, TRBV5-6, TRBV5-1 and TRBV20-1 among them.

Their antigens are not known. Built from TCR beta cDNA, the libraries had unique molecular identifiers in them. One entry per CDR3 protein results from TCRdb running MiXCR on the PCR reads. The repertoire has about 540,000 distinct CDR3 sequences, about a third of them found once; the top ten carry less than 6%. Sequenced sample: blood. The receptors here all came from a girl aged 2-17 years with multiple sclerosis.

To note about this clonotype: Germline and junction disagree at one end, which may indicate a read error. V and J are TRBV20-1 and TRBJ2-1, with 8 bases that match TRBD1. There are 14 residues in the CDR3. CDR1 is DFQATT, CDR2 SNEGSKA, per germline (reference sequence). In DNA form, the CDR3 reads TGCAGTGCTAGCGCAGGGGGCTCCTACAATGGGCAGTTCTTC. This translates into CSASAGGSYNGQFF.

This clonotype was counted a few times. The gene calls are TRBV18 and TRBJ1-2; tentative D call: TRBD1 (6 bases). This CDR3 has 17 residues. Germline loops: CDR1 KGHSH, CDR2 LQKENI. V was shortened by 4 bases and J by 3 bases, with 21 bases between the two germline ends. CDR3: CASSRPGTHSWDYGYTF. As DNA, the CDR3 is TGTGCCAGCTCACGTCCCGGGACACACTCTTGGGACTATGGCTACACCTTC.

The rearrangement uses TRBV20-1 and TRBJ1-2, with a weak D call TRBD1 (5 bases). V gave up 0 bases and J gave up 1 base, with 12 bases separating them. The germline gives CDR1 DFQATT, CDR2 SNEGSKA (reference sequence). There are 15 residues in the CDR3. In nucleotides, the CDR3 is TGCAGTGCTAGAGACAGGGAAGAGAGTAACTATGGCTACACCTTC. Its protein product is CSARDREESNYGYTF.

The V gene is TRBV7-8, the J gene TRBJ1-2; D not resolved. The CDR3 loop spans 13 amino acids. V lost 7 bases, J lost 6 bases, and 15 bases lay in between. Germline loops: CDR1 SGHVS, CDR2 FQNEAQ. The CDR3 DNA is TGTGCCAGCACCGAGAAGTACGGAAATGGCTACACCTTC. Its translation is CASTEKYGNGYTF. The full variable domain, rest sourced from reference TRBV7-8 and TRBJ1-2, is GAGVSQSPRYKVAKRGQDVALRCDPISGHVSLFWYQQALGQGPEFLTYFQNEAQLDKSGLPSDRFFAERPEGSVSTLKIQRTQQEDSAVYLCASTEKYGNGYTFGSGTRLTVV.

The gene calls are TRBV29-1 and TRBJ1-1; TRBD1 matches at 7 bases. Losses at the gene ends were 3 bases for V and 0 bases for J; bases not matched to a gene: 4. Germline CDR1 and CDR2: SQVTM and ANQGSEA. The CDR3 length is 14 residues. CDR3 in amino acids: CSVETGSLNTEAFF. As DNA, the CDR3 is TGCAGCGTTGAGACAGGGTCGTTGAACACTGAAGCTTTCTTT.

There are many counts of this clonotype. The chain is built from TRBV27 and TRBJ1-5, with D unclear. The CDR3 spans 10 residues. Germline CDR1 reads MNHEY; CDR2 reads SMNVEV (reference sequence). V shed 8 bases and J shed 5 bases, with 4 bases lying between them. CDR3: CASGDQPQHF. CDR3 nucleotide sequence: TGTGCCAGCGGGGATCAGCCCCAGCATTTT.

This clonotype was observed a handful of times. This chain links TRBV4-1 with TRBJ1-1; perhaps TRBD1 as D (5 bases). V lost 4 bases and J lost 3, with 9 bases in between. The CDR3 spans 13 residues. Germline V lookup: CDR1 MGHRA, CDR2 YSYEKL. CDR3: CASSPLGDTEAFF. The CDR3, as DNA: TGCGCCAGCAGCCCCTTGGGGGACACTGAAGCTTTCTTT.

This clonotype turned up a few times. The V gene is TRBV20-1, the J gene TRBJ2-5; 15 bases match TRBD2. From germline, CDR1 is DFQATT and CDR2 SNEGSKA (reference sequence). The CDR3 contains 17 residues. V trimming: 1 base; J trimming: 2 bases; junction bases outside the gene matches: 5. The CDR3 sequence: CSARGPGLAGGQETQYF. The DNA for the CDR3 is TGCAGTGCTAGAGGCCCTGGACTAGCGGGGGGGCAAGAGACCCAGTACTTC.

This clonotype was seen more than once but under ten times. The chain employs TRBV20-1 and TRBJ2-1; the match to TRBD2 covers 10 bases. The CDR3 has 15 amino acids. V trimming: 1 base; J trimming: 3 bases; junction bases outside the gene matches: 3. Germline lookup yields CDR1 DFQATT and CDR2 SNEGSKA (reference sequence). In DNA, the CDR3 is TGCAGTGCTAGAGTAATAGCGGGGGGCTACAATGAGCAGTTCTTC. Translation gives CSARVIAGGYNEQFF.

A few counts support this clonotype. V gene TRBV20-1 combines with J gene TRBJ1-2, with no clear D. V shed 4 bases and J shed 0 bases, with 15 bases lying between them. The CDR3 extends over 15 amino acids. The V gene's germline CDR1 is DFQATT and CDR2 SNEGSKA (reference sequence). CDR3 DNA: TGCAGTGCTACCCCTTCTCTGATAGCTAACTATGGCTACACCTTC. Translating gives CSATPSLIANYGYTF.

The rearrangement joins TRBV4-2 to TRBJ2-7; D tentatively reads TRBD1 or TRBD2 (6 bases each). The CDR3 loop spans 15 amino acids. Germline assignment: CDR1 LGHNA and CDR2 YNFKEQ. V lost 0 bases and J 3 bases, leaving 12 bases between the germline ends. The CDR3 here is CASSQDLRGHYEQYF. CDR3 bases: TGTGCCAGCAGCCAAGATCTCCGGGGGCACTACGAGCAGTACTTC.

The chain couples TRBV18 to TRBJ2-3; D is perhaps TRBD2 (6 bases). Trimming left V 1 base short and J 1 base short, with 15 bases between. In germline, CDR1 is KGHSH, CDR2 LQKENI. The CDR3 has 17 amino acids. The CDR3 here is CASSPLSRGAGTDTQYF. Written as DNA, the CDR3 is TGTGCCAGCTCACCACTGTCCCGCGGGGCCGGCACAGATACGCAGTATTTT. The full variable domain, in which reference TRBV18 and TRBJ2-3 provide the parts outside the CDR3, is NAGVMQNPRHLVRRRGQEARLRCSPMKGHSHVYWYRQLPEEGLKFMVYLQKENIIDESGMPKERFSAEFPKEGPSILRIQQVVRGDSAAYFCASSPLSRGAGTDTQYFGPGTRLTVL.

The J gene is TRBJ2-4, the V gene TRBV7-8; 10 nucleotides agree with TRBD1. Looked up from germline, CDR1 is SGHVS and CDR2 is FQNEAQ. V shed 0 bases and J 0 bases; nucleotides not matched to a gene: 17. The CDR3 is made up of 22 amino acids. The CDR3, as DNA: TGTGCCAGCAGCTTAGCCGAGATTGCCGGGACAGGGGATCCGATAGCCAAAAACATTCAGTACTTC. It yields the protein CASSLAEIAGTGDPIAKNIQYF. The variable domain in full, completed from reference TRBV7-8 and TRBJ2-4, reads GAGVSQSPRYKVAKRGQDVALRCDPISGHVSLFWYQQALGQGPEFLTYFQNEAQLDKSGLPSDRFFAERPEGSVSTLKIQRTQQEDSAVYLCASSLAEIAGTGDPIAKNIQYFGAGTRLSVL.

The table lists this clonotype with a few counts. The chain combines TRBV29-1 with TRBJ2-7, with a tentative D call TRBD2 (7 bases). V was shortened by 4 bases and J by 5 bases, with 21 bases between the two germline ends. The CDR3 spans 15 residues. CDR1 is SQVTM, CDR2 ANQGSEA, per germline. The CDR3 loop is CSVGGTRGRWNEQYF. In nucleotides, the CDR3 is TGCAGCGTTGGGGGGACGCGGGGGCGCTGGAACGAGCAGTACTTC.